Following are 22 T cell receptor beta chains from one sample sequenced in a study of T cell responses to AZD1222 COVID-19 vaccine. The repertoire was sequenced with immunoSEQ multiplex PCR; TCRdb's copy has only in-frame clones and lacks some. The data contain approximately 170,000 clones, about 90% of them singletons. The sequencing here drew on peripheral blood, taken 28 days after the second AZD1222 dose. These receptors originate from an adult who received the AZD1222 COVID-19 vaccine.

Concerning this clone itself: Additional DNA sequences in this sample encode the identical CDR3. The rearrangement links TRBV6-6 to TRBJ1-2, with 7 nucleotides matching TRBD1. The V segment lost 6 bases and the J segment 2 bases; nucleotides outside the gene matches: 3. Germline values: CDR1 MNHNY, CDR2 SVGAGI (reference sequence). The CDR3 sequence is 13 residues long. The CDR3 DNA reads as TGTGCCAGCAGGACAGGGACAAACTATGGCTACACCTTC. Protein product: CASRTGTNYGYTF.

The J gene is TRBJ2-7, the V gene TRBV5-1; TRBD1 matches at 9 bases. Germline V gene data show CDR1 as SGHRS and CDR2 as YFSETQ. The CDR3 contains 15 residues. V shed 0 bases, J shed 3 bases, and the junction held 4 bases outside the gene matches. As DNA, the CDR3 is TGCGCCAGCAGCTTGGTAGGGGGACAGGGCTACGAGCAGTACTTC. Amino acids: CASSLVGGQGYEQYF.

Judged by abundance, this clone is medium-sized. The rearrangement links TRBV27 to TRBJ1-2; D perhaps matches TRBD1 (5 bases). The CDR3 is made up of 14 amino acids. Germline values: CDR1 MNHEY, CDR2 SMNVEV (reference sequence). The ends were cut back, 0 bases at V and 8 bases at J, with 13 bases in the middle. The CDR3 bases are TGTGCCAGCAGTTTATCTACCGACCAGGGAGGCTACACCTTC. It yields the protein CASSLSTDQGGYTF.

The chain links TRBV18 to TRBJ1-3; TRBD1 matches at 9 bases. The CDR3 consists of 17 residues. Trimming at V came to 2 bases and at J to 0 bases, leaving 5 bases not matched to a gene. The germline CDR1 and CDR2 sequences are KGHSH and LQKENI. For the CDR3, the DNA is TGTGCCAGCTCACCAACGGGACAGGGCCTCTCTGGAAACACCATATATTTT. Translating it yields CASSPTGQGLSGNTIYF.

The gene calls are TRBV19 and TRBJ2-7; 8 positions match TRBD1. The trim removed 8 bases at V and 6 bases at J, leaving 15 bases unmatched. The CDR3 runs 15 residues. The germline V gene has CDR1 LNHDA and CDR2 SQIVND (reference sequence). The CDR3 protein is CASSGWGQVVGEQYF. CDR3 nucleotide sequence: TGTGCCAGTTCAGGGTGGGGACAGGTCGTTGGCGAGCAGTACTTC.

CDR3 region: CASSLDSGGSSYEQYF. The CDR3 nucleotides read TGTGCCAGCAGCTTAGACAGCGGGGGGAGCTCCTACGAGCAGTACTTC. The chain joins TRBV11-2 to TRBJ2-7; 9 nucleotides line up with TRBD2. CDR1 and CDR2 from the germline V gene are SGHAT and FQNNGV. CDR3 size: 16 residues. V was clipped by 0 bases and J by 0 bases; unmatched bases: 3.

This chain uses TRBV11-1 with TRBJ1-1, with no clear D. Deletions cut 4 bases from V and 2 bases from J, with 14 bases between. The CDR3 has 15 residues. Per the germline V gene, CDR1 is SGHAT and CDR2 is FQDESV (reference sequence). The CDR3 protein is CASSSPPAINTEAFF. The CDR3 DNA reads TGTGCCAGCAGCTCCCCCCCAGCCATTAACACTGAAGCTTTCTTT.

The chain couples TRBV11-2 to TRBJ2-1, with D unresolved. This CDR3 region has 16 residues. V was clipped by 1 base and J by 0 bases, with 10 bases between them. Germline V gene data show CDR1 as SGHAT and CDR2 as FQNNGV. The CDR3 DNA reads TGTGCCAGCAGCTTAGGTTACCCGAGCTCCTACAATGAGCAGTTCTTC. Its translation is CASSLGYPSSYNEQFF.

CDR3 sequence: CASSPTPSGGTDTQYF. The CDR3, as DNA: TGTGCCAGCAGCCCGACCCCTAGCGGGGGCACAGATACGCAGTATTTT. The chain combines TRBV7-2 with TRBJ2-3; 9 bases align to TRBD2. CDR3 length: 16 residues. The V and J ends lost 5 bases and 1 base, in that order; junction bases with no gene match: 7. Per germline, CDR1 SGHTA and CDR2 FQGNSA. Full variable domain (remainder filled in from reference TRBV7-2 and TRBJ2-3): GAGVSQSPSNKVTEKGKDVELRCDPISGHTALYWYRQSLGQGLEFLIYFQGNSAPDKSGLPSDRFSAERTGGSVSTLTIQRTQQEDSAVYLCASSPTPSGGTDTQYFGPGTRLTVL.

The chain combines TRBV5-4 with TRBJ1-4, with D hard to call. CDR1 and CDR2 from the germline V gene are SGHNT and YYREEE (reference sequence). The CDR3 totals 15 residues. The V and J ends lost 4 bases and 7 bases respectively, with 17 bases between them. The CDR3 loop reads CASSRRVTAGEKLFF. The DNA of the CDR3 is TGTGCCAGCAGCCGCCGGGTCACGGCAGGTGAAAAACTGTTTTTT.

The rearrangement uses TRBV5-1 and TRBJ1-5, with D possibly matching TRBD1 (5 bases). Germline lookup yields CDR1 SGHRS and CDR2 YFSETQ. V shed 0 bases and J shed 3 bases, with 10 bases lying between them. The CDR3 is 15 amino acids. The DNA of the CDR3 is TGCGCCAGCAGCTTGGTTGGGGACTTCAATCAGCCCCAGCATTTT. Its translation is CASSLVGDFNQPQHF.

This clone was found once. The V gene is TRBV2, the J gene TRBJ1-6; D is ambiguous. The CDR3 contains 13 residues. Germline V CDR1 and CDR2: SNHLY, FYNNEI. Trimming shortened V by 4 bases and J by 5 bases, and 6 bases separated the two germline ends. The CDR3 spells CASSVGNNSPLHF. Here the CDR3 DNA reads TGTGCCAGCAGTGTGGGAAATAATTCACCCCTCCACTTT.

This chain connects TRBV5-4 to TRBJ2-1; D gene unclear. The germline gives CDR1 SGHNT, CDR2 YYREEE (reference sequence). This CDR3 is built from 13 residues. The V end lost 1 base, the J end lost 9 bases, and 11 bases lay between the germline ends. The DNA for the CDR3 is TGTGCCAGCAGCTTGCCCCCTGGCAGTGAGCAGTTCTTC. It encodes CASSLPPGSEQFF.

This clone was detected only once. The chain recombines TRBV19 with TRBJ2-5, with D possibly TRBD1 on 5 matching bases. Trimming removed 3 bases from V and 12 bases from J, with 14 bases in between. The CDR3 covers 12 residues. Germline V lookup: CDR1 LNHDA, CDR2 SQIVND (reference sequence). The CDR3 nucleotides are TGTGCCAGTAGTATCTTTCAGGGTTCGAAGTACTTC. Translated: CASSIFQGSKYF.

The chain couples TRBV5-1 to TRBJ2-4; 8 bases line up with TRBD1. V dropped 1 base and J dropped 0; count of bases not matched to a gene: 6. CDR3 size: 17 residues. Germline loops: CDR1 SGHRS, CDR2 YFSETQ. CDR3 sequence: CASSLWGDRGAKNIQYF. The CDR3 bases are TGCGCCAGCAGCTTGTGGGGAGACAGGGGAGCCAAAAACATTCAGTACTTC.

The chain uses TRBV4-1 and TRBJ2-1; 8 positions match TRBD2. Germline V CDR1 and CDR2: MGHRA, YSYEKL. The CDR3 extends over 17 amino acids. J gave up 2 bases and V 0 bases, and 6 bases lay outside the gene matches. As DNA, the CDR3 is TGCGCCAGCAGCCAAGATCGGACTAGCCCAACCTACAATGAGCAGTTCTTC. It specifies CASSQDRTSPTYNEQFF.

The V call is TRBV10-3, the J call TRBJ1-1, with no clear D. The CDR3 has 14 amino acids. Germline assignment: CDR1 ENHRY and CDR2 SYGVKD. With 4 bases removed from V and 4 bases from J, the gap between germline ends came to 13 bases. CDR3 sequence (DNA): TGTGCCATCAGTGTCGGGCTCTCAGGCACTGAAGCTTTCTTT. This codes for CAISVGLSGTEAFF.

This chain uses TRBV6-5 with TRBJ2-7, with a weak D call TRBD1 (5 bases). Germline assignment: CDR1 MNHEY and CDR2 SVGAGI. The CDR3 has 13 amino acids. With 4 bases removed from V and 5 bases from J, the gap between germline ends came to 12 bases. For the CDR3, the DNA is TGTGCCAGCAGTTCGCCAGGGTCCCACGAGCAGTACTTC. Its protein product is CASSSPGSHEQYF.

The chain uses TRBV30 and TRBJ1-3; the D is unclear. This CDR3 contains 13 residues. Trimming took 2 bases from V and 2 from J, leaving 7 bases between them. Germline assignment: CDR1 GTSNPN and CDR2 SVGIG (reference sequence). The CDR3 DNA sequence: TGTGCCTGGAGTCGGATCCCTGGAAACACCATATATTTT. Protein product: CAWSRIPGNTIYF.

The chain has TRBV9 and TRBJ1-2, with D perhaps TRBD1 (5 bases). Germline V lookup: CDR1 SGDLS, CDR2 YYNGEE. The CDR3 spans 15 residues. Trimming left V 0 bases short and J 5 bases short, with 14 bases between. CDR3 nucleotide sequence: TGTGCCAGCAGCGTAGCGACCAGCAGGGTATATGGCTACACCTTC. Residues: CASSVATSRVYGYTF.

J is TRBJ2-2 and V is TRBV6-5, with 8 bases fitting TRBD1. The J segment lost 5 bases and the V segment lost 7 bases, leaving 9 bases of the junction unmatched. Germline CDR1 MNHEY, CDR2 SVGAGI. CDR3 length: 15 residues. CDR3 loop: CASKMTGAGTGELFF. The CDR3 DNA is TGTGCCAGCAAAATGACAGGGGCGGGGACCGGGGAGCTGTTTTTT.

The chain is built from TRBV6-5 and TRBJ2-3; 10 positions agree with TRBD1. CDR3 length: 15 residues. Germline lookup yields CDR1 MNHEY and CDR2 SVGAGI. Trimming removed 2 bases from V and 3 bases from J; junction bases left unmatched: 2. For the CDR3, the DNA is TGTGCCAGCAGTTACGGGACAGGGGCAACAGATACGCAGTATTTT. This codes for CASSYGTGATDTQYF.